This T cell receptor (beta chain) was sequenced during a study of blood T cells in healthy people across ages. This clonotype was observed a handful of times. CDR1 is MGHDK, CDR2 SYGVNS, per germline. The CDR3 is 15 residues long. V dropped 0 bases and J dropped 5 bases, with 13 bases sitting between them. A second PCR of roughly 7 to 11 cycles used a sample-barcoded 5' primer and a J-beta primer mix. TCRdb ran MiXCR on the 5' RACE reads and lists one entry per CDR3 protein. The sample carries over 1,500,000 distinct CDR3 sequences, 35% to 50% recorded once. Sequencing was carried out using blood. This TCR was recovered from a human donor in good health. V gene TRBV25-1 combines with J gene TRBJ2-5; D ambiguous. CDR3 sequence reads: CASSEYEATRETQYF. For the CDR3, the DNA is TGTGCCAGCAGTGAATACGAAGCCACCCGGGAGACCCAGTACTTC.